This T cell receptor (beta chain) derives from a study of cytomegalovirus exposure and HLA in healthy donors. The PCR was carried out with 60 Vbeta primers and 13 Jbeta primers. Measured with immunoSEQ multiplex PCR; TCRdb has only the in-frame clones, and not every one. Among 110,000 or so clones listed, 65% to 85% were seen once. Turning to this clone: No antigen is known for it. This sample includes further DNA sequences coding for the same CDR3.

Trimming removed 3 bases from V and 5 bases from J; junction bases left unmatched: 12. Germline lookup yields CDR1 MNHEY and CDR2 SMNVEV (reference sequence). The CDR3 is made up of 16 amino acids. Study outcomes and limitations: Based on reports, TCR beta sequences accurately predicted HLA-A and HLA-B alleles for most subjects. Trimming of TCR beta V- and J-genes showed a link, identified in a later analysis, to a missense DCLRE1C variant.

This clonotype was sampled from a woman in her twenties or thirties in good health and CMV-seropositive. The chain combines TRBV27 with TRBJ1-1; 7 bases are shared with TRBD1. The sequencing input was PBMCs. CDR3 in amino acids: CASSFSTGQVGTEAFF. CDR3 sequence (DNA): TGTGCCAGCAGTTTCTCGACAGGGCAAGTTGGGACTGAAGCTTTCTTT.